The 17 T cell receptor beta chains reported below all come from one sample, sequenced in a study of CXCR3-negative and CXCR3-positive naive CD8 T cells. UMI labels and 5' RACE were used to prepare the TRB cDNA libraries. TCRdb reanalyzed the 5' RACE reads and collapses them to one entry per CDR3 protein, without DNA. Its table records 38,000 or so distinct CDR3 sequences. The sequencing sample was made of naive CXCR3- CD8+ T cells from blood. As to subset: CD45RO-CCR7+CD27+CD95- naive CD8+ T cells lacking CXCR3 (TNR3-). These receptors were taken from a human donor in good health. Some clones in this sample may be carry-over from other donors' samples.

The chain employs TRBV5-1 and TRBJ2-3; absent DNA, TCRdb's TRBD1 call cannot be checked. The CDR3 runs 16 residues. Germline-derived CDR1 and CDR2 are SGHRS and YFSETQ. The CDR3 here is CASSLVVGQGMDTQYF.

The V and J genes are TRBV10-3 and TRBJ2-3; the D call of TRBD2 rests on TCRdb alone, since no DNA is present to check it. Germline V gene data show CDR1 as ENHRY and CDR2 as SYGVKD. The CDR3 sequence is 16 residues long. CDR3 sequence reads: CAITQPLSGGTDTQYF.

In terms of frequency, this clonotype is medium-sized (0.01 to 0.1%). The chain recombines TRBV28 with TRBJ2-7. This CDR3 is built from 17 residues. The germline gives CDR1 MDHEN, CDR2 SYDVKM. The chain's CDR3 is CASSLPHGMVASYEQYF.

The chain links TRBV12-3 or TRBV12-4 to TRBJ2-3; TCRdb designates TRBD2, a call that cannot be tested without DNA. This CDR3 is built from 16 residues. The CDR3 here is CASSFPSASSTDTQYF.

The V call is TRBV4-3, the J call TRBJ2-3; TCRdb reports TRBD2, a call that lacks DNA to check it against. Germline V CDR1 and CDR2: LGHNA, YSLEER. The CDR3 is 16 amino acids. CDR3 in amino acids: CASSLTSGGEVDTQYF.

V usage is TRBV11-2 and J usage is TRBJ2-3; the TCRdb call, TRBD2, lacks DNA for checking. The CDR3 contains 15 residues. Germline V gene sequence: CDR1 SGHAT, CDR2 FQNNGV. The chain's CDR3 is CASSFSGGSGDTQYF.

The CDR3 sequence is CSVEDTQPEQFF. The V gene is TRBV29-1, the J gene TRBJ2-1. The V gene's germline CDR1 is SQVTM and CDR2 ANQGSEA. The CDR3 contains 12 residues.

V gene TRBV5-1 combines with J gene TRBJ2-7; TCRdb's D call, TRBD1, is unchecked because there is no DNA. The CDR3 is 15 residues long. Germline loops: CDR1 SGHRS, CDR2 YFSETQ. The CDR3 here is CASSLPQDISYEQYF.

The chain couples TRBV29-1 to TRBJ2-1; there is no DNA to check the TCRdb D call of TRBD2. The CDR3 is made up of 12 amino acids. The germline CDR1 and CDR2 sequences are SQVTM and ANQGSEA. CDR3 amino acids: CSGGDYLVEQFF.

V gene TRBV12-2 combines with J gene TRBJ1-2. TRBV12-2 is marked as a pseudogene. This CDR3 contains 17 residues. CDR3 sequence: CASRPRQGPSAHYGYTF.

This sequence joins TRBV6-2 or TRBV6-3 and TRBJ2-2; TCRdb names TRBD1, which stays unverified in the absence of DNA. The CDR3 extends over 13 amino acids. Germline V gives CDR1 MNHEY, CDR2 SVGEGT. CDR3: CASSNAGAGELFF.

The chain carries TRBV4-3 and TRBJ2-7; TCRdb proposes TRBD1, but this gene call is untestable without DNA. CDR3 length: 14 amino acids. CDR1 and CDR2 from the germline V gene are LGHNA and YSLEER. The CDR3: CASSQDRGGYEQYF.

The chain combines TRBV6-4 with TRBJ1-2; the D call of TRBD1 rests on TCRdb alone, since no DNA is present to check it. The CDR3 length is 13 residues. Germline V gives CDR1 MRHNA, CDR2 SNTAGT. CDR3 loop: CASSDSTGTGYTF.

The CDR3 sequence is CASSLTSGAGDTQYF. The chain recombines TRBV7-7 with TRBJ2-3; TCRdb lists TRBD2, though no DNA is available to test this call. Germline V gene lookup returns CDR1 SSHAT and CDR2 FNYEAQ (reference sequence). This CDR3 is built from 15 residues.

This chain links TRBV10-3 with TRBJ2-5. The CDR3 is 12 residues long. In germline, CDR1 is ENHRY, CDR2 SYGVKD. CDR3 region: CAISEKGETQYF.

The rearrangement uses TRBV7-2 and TRBJ1-3. The germline gives CDR1 SGHTA, CDR2 FQGNSA. The CDR3 runs 13 residues. CDR3 sequence: CASSAVSGNTIYF.

This chain links TRBV19 with TRBJ2-5; the D gene TCRdb calls, TRBD1, cannot be checked with no DNA. This CDR3 is built from 16 residues. Germline values: CDR1 LNHDA, CDR2 SQIVND (reference sequence). The CDR3 loop is CASSIANREVQETQYF.